This record looks at one T cell receptor beta chain sequence and its context. The data were taken from a study of blood T cell repertoires in COVID-19. Study in general: The analysed material was cDNA or gDNA that came from T cells, B-cell-depleted T cells, or PBMCs.

Original data processing: Reference gene primer amplification in the assay estimated nucleated cell counts. Generated by immunoSEQ multiplex PCR, the TCRdb table keeps only in-frame clones and is missing some. Clone size and the V and J calls come from that table; the DNA yielded D and trimming. This table holds 200,000 or so clones, roughly 84% found once. Sample: peripheral blood. The receptor comes from a woman between 40 and 55 years old who had recovered from COVID-19.

CDR3 DNA: TGTGCCACCAGTATGCAGTCAACTAATGAAAAACTGTTTTTT. It codes for CATSMQSTNEKLFF. The chain joins TRBV24-1 to TRBJ1-4; D is unresolved. The CDR3 spans 14 residues. V was cut by 6 bases and J by 0 bases, with 7 bases left in between. The germline V gene encodes CDR1 KGHDR and CDR2 SFDVKD.